This entry describes one T cell receptor beta chain. These data come from a study of CD8+ T cells in alopecia areata. Study as a whole: Each of the treated patients was given oral tofacitinib, 5 to 10 mg twice daily, for moderate-to-severe alopecia areata.

This CDR3 is built from 13 residues. The V gene lost 2 bases and the J gene lost 14 bases, with 19 bases spanning the gap. From germline, CDR1 is SGDLS and CDR2 YYNGEE. Punch biopsies of lesional scalp, plus peripheral blood, were taken from alopecia areata patients. PBMCs, the starting material, were the source of sorted CD4+ and CD8+ T cells. Investigators isolated RNA and reverse transcribed it into cDNA to act as the sequencing template. Sequencing used immunoSEQ multiplex PCR; TCRdb keeps in-frame clones, though not all of them. The sample yields 150,000 to 200,000 clones, roughly 60% seen once. The material was CD4+ T cells sorted from blood, obtained at week 0. This sequence was found in a human donor with alopecia areata. V and J are TRBV9 and TRBJ1-2; D unresolved. CDR3 in DNA: TGTGCCAGCAGCGTTCGGCAGGAGGGTGTAGTAACCTTC. Residues: CASSVRQEGVVTF.